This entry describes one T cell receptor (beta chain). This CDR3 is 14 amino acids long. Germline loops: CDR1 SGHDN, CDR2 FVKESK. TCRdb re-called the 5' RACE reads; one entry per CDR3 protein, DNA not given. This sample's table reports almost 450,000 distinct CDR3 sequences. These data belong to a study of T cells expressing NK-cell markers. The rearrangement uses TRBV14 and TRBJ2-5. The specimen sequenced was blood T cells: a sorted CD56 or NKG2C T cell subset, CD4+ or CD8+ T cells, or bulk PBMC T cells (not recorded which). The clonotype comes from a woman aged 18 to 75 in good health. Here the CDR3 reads CASNSRGTRETQYF. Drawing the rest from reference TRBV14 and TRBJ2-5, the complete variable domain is EAGVTQFPSHSVIEKGQTVTLRCDPISGHDNLYWYRRVMGKEIKFLLHFVKESKQDESGMPNNRFLAERTGGTYSTLKVQPAELEDSGVYFCASNSRGTRETQYFGPGTRLLVL.